This T cell receptor beta chain emerged from a study of cytomegalovirus exposure and HLA in healthy donors. The study's findings and limits: Published work reported that the classifier diagnosed cytomegalovirus status with high specificity and sensitivity.

As concerns this clone: Its cognate antigen is unknown.

In germline, CDR1 is MNHEY, CDR2 SMNVEV (reference sequence). The CDR3 is 16 amino acids. After removal of 1 base from V and 4 bases from J, the junction contained 3 bases not matched to a gene. PCR used 60 Vbeta primers and 13 Jbeta primers. Measured with immunoSEQ multiplex PCR; TCRdb has only the in-frame clones, and not every one. Its clone listing holds approximately 190,000 clones. The specimen sequenced was PBMCs. V gene TRBV27 combines with J gene TRBJ2-2, with TRBD1 matching 10 bases. The TCR was taken from a boy between 5 and 17 years old in good health and CMV-seronegative. CDR3 sequence (DNA): TGTGCCAGCAGTTTATGGACAGGGGGGGGCACCGGGGAGCTGTTTTTT. This translates into CASSLWTGGGTGELFF.